Listed below are T cell receptor beta chains from one sample, sequenced in a study of OX40 agonist ivuxolimab in advanced cancers. Clones were sequenced by immunoSEQ multiplex PCR, and TCRdb holds only the in-frame ones, with some missing. The sample has some 31,000 clones; more than 70% are singletons. Sequenced here: CD4+ or CD8+ T cells sorted from blood, sampled in a trial of the OX40 agonist ivuxolimab. These receptors were obtained from an adult with an advanced solid tumor such as melanoma, head and neck, liver or kidney cancer. The CDR3 runs from the conserved cysteine through the conserved F or W. D genes are given only for firm matches. The size entry is marked missing in some rows and otherwise reads once, few, many or a size class.

v_gene	abundance	d_gene	j_gene	CDR3aa	CDR3nt
TRBV7-9	.	.	TRBJ1-4	CASSPGAGTTTNEKLFF	TGTGCCAGCAGCCCAGGGGCCGGGACAACAACTAATGAAAAACTGTTTTTT
TRBV19	.	.	TRBJ2-5	CASSTYSQETQYF	TGTGCCAGTAGTACGTACAGCCAAGAGACCCAGTACTTC
TRBV7-2	few	.	TRBJ2-7	CASSLMSSYEQYF	TGTGCCAGCAGCCTAATGAGCTCCTACGAGCAGTACTTC
TRBV10-2	once	TRBD1	TRBJ2-3	CASGTGGRDTQYF	TGCGCCAGCGGGACAGGGGGCAGAGATACGCAGTATTTT
TRBV28	.	.	TRBJ2-3	CASSFWDLSGVRTDTQYF	TGTGCCAGCAGTTTCTGGGATCTTAGCGGCGTCCGCACAGATACGCAGTATTTT
TRBV28	once	.	TRBJ2-1	CASSLPRGSRQFF	TGTGCCAGCAGTCTCCCGCGCGGTAGTAGGCAGTTCTTC
TRBV19	.	.	TRBJ1-1	CASKWPGAVTENTEAFF	TGTGCCAGTAAGTGGCCAGGAGCCGTAACAGAGAACACTGAAGCTTTCTTT
TRBV5-1	.	.	TRBJ1-4	CASSWGAARNEKLFF	TGCGCCAGCAGCTGGGGGGCAGCCAGAAATGAAAAACTGTTTTTT
TRBV9	.	.	TRBJ1-2	CASSPNSIPNYGYTF	TGTGCCAGCAGCCCTAACAGCATCCCTAACTATGGCTACACCTTC
TRBV19	.	.	TRBJ1-2	CASSTPTGKNGYTF	TGTGCCAGTAGTACCCCCACAGGGAAGAATGGCTACACCTTC
TRBV27	.	TRBD2	TRBJ2-1	CASSLKAGVGHEQFF	TGTGCCAGCAGTTTGAAAGCGGGAGTTGGCCATGAGCAGTTCTTC
TRBV7-9	once	TRBD1	TRBJ1-1	CASSFRTGRDTEAFF	TGTGCCAGCAGCTTCCGGACAGGGAGGGACACTGAAGCTTTCTTT
TRBV5-1	.	.	TRBJ1-1	CASSILSNTEAFF	TGCGCCAGCAGCATATTATCGAACACTGAAGCTTTCTTT
TRBV10-3	.	.	TRBJ2-3	CAISESGGASNTQYF	TGTGCCATCAGTGAGTCGGGGGGGGCATCGAATACGCAGTATTTT
TRBV5-5	few	TRBD2	TRBJ2-7	CASSFGLAVVGEQYF	TGTGCCAGCAGCTTTGGACTAGCGGTGGTGGGGGAGCAGTACTTC
TRBV28	.	.	TRBJ2-2	CASSPRTNTGELFF	TGTGCCAGCAGTCCCCGGACGAACACCGGGGAGCTGTTTTTT
TRBV10-3	few	.	TRBJ1-1	CAISAGIDTEAFF	TGTGCCATCAGTGCGGGGATCGACACTGAAGCTTTCTTT
TRBV4-1	few	TRBD2	TRBJ2-4	CASSRGLAGGRGAKNIQYF	TGCGCCAGCAGCCGAGGACTAGCGGGAGGGCGGGGGGCCAAAAACATTCAGTACTTC
TRBV14	.	.	TRBJ2-3	CASSQEVRQATQYF	TGTGCCAGCAGCCAAGAGGTCAGACAAGCTACGCAGTATTTT
TRBV6-1	.	TRBD1	TRBJ2-5	CASRTTGVETQYF	TGTGCCAGCAGAACGACAGGGGTGGAGACCCAGTACTTC
TRBV29-1	.	.	TRBJ2-1	CSVVYLGASEQFF	TGCAGCGTTGTTTATTTGGGGGCAAGTGAGCAGTTCTTC
TRBV28	.	TRBD1	TRBJ1-4	CASRPTGAQNEKLFF	TGTGCCAGCAGACCAACAGGGGCGCAAAATGAAAAACTGTTTTTT
TRBV28	.	.	TRBJ1-2	CASSLRIGYTF	TGTGCCAGCAGTTTAAGGATCGGCTACACCTTC